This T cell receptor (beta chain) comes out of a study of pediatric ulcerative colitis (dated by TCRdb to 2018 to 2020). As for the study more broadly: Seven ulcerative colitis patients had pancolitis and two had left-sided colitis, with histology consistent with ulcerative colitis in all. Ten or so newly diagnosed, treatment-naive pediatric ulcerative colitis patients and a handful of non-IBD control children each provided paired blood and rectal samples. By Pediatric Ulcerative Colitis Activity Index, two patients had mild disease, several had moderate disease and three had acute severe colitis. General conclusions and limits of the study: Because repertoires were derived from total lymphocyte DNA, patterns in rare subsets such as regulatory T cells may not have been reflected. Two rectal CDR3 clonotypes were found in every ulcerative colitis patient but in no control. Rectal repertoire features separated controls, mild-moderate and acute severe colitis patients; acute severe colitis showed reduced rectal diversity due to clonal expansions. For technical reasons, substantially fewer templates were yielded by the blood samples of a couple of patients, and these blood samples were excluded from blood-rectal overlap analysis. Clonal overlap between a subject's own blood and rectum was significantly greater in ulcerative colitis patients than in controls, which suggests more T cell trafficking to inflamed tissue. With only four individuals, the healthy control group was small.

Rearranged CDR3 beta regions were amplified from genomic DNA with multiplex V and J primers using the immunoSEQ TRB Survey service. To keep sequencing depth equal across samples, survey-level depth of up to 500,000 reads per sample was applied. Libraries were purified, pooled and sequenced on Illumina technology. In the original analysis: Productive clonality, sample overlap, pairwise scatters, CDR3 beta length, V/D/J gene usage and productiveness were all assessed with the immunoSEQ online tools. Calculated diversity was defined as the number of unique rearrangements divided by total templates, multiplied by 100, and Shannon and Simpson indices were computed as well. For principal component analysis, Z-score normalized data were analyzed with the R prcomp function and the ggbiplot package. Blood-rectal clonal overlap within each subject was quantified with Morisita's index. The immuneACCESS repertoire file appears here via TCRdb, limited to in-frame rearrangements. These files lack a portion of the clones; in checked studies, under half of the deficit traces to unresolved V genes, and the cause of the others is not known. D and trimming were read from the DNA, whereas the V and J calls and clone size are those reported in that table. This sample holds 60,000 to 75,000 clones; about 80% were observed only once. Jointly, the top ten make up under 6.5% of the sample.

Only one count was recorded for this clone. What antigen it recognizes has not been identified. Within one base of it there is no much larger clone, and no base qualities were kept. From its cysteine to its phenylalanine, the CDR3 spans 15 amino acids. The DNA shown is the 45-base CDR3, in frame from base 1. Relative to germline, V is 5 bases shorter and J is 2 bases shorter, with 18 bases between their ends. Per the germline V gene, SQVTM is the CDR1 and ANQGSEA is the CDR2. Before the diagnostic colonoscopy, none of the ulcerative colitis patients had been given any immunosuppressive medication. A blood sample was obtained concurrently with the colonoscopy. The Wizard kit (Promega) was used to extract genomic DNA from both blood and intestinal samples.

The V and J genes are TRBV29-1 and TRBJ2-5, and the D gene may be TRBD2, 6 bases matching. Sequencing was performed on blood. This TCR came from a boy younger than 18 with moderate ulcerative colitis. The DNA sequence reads TGCAGCGTTCTATACGGGAGCGTTTCACAAGAGACCCAGTACTTC. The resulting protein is CSVLYGSVSQETQYF.